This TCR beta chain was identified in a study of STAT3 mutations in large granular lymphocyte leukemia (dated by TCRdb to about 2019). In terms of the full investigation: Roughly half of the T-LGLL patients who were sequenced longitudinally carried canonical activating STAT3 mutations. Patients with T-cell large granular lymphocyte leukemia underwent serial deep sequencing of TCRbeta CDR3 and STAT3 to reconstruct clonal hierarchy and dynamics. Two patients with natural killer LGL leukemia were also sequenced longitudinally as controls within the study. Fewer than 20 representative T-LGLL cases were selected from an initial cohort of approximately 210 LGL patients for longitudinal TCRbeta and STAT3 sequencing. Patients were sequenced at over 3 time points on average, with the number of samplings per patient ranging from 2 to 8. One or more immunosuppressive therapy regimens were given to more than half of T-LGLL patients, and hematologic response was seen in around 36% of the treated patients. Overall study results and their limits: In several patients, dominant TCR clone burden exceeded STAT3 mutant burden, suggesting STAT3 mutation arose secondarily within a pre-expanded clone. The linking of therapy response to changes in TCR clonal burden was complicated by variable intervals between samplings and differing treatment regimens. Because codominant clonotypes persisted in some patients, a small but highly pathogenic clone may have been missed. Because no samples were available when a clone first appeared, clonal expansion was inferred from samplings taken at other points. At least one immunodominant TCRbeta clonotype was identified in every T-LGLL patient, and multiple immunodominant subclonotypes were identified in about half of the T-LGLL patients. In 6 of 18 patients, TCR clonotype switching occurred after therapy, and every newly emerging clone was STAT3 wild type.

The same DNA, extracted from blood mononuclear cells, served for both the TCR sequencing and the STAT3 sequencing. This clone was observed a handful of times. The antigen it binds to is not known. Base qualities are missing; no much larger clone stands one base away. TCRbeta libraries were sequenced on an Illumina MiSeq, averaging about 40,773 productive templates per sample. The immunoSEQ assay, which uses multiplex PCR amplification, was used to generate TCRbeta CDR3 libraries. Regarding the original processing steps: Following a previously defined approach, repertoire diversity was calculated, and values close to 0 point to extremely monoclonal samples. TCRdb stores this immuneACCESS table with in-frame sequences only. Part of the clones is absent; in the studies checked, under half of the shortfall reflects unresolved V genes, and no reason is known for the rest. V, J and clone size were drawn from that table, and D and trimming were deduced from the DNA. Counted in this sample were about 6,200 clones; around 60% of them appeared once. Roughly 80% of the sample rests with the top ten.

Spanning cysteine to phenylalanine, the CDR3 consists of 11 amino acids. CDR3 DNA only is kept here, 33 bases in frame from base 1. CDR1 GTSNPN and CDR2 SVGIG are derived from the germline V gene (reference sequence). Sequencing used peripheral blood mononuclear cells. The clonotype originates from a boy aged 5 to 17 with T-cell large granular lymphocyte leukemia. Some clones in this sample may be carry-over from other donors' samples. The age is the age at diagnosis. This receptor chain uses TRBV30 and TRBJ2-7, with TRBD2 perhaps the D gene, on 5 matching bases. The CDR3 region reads CAARGSYEQYF. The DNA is TGTGCGGCTCGGGGTTCCTACGAGCAGTACTTC. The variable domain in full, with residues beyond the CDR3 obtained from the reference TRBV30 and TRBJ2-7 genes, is SQTIHQWPATLVQPVGSPLSLECTVEGTSNPNLYWYRQAAGRGLQLLFYSVGIGQISSEVPQNLSASRPQDRQFILSSKKLLLSDSGFYLCAARGSYEQYFGPGTRLTVT.